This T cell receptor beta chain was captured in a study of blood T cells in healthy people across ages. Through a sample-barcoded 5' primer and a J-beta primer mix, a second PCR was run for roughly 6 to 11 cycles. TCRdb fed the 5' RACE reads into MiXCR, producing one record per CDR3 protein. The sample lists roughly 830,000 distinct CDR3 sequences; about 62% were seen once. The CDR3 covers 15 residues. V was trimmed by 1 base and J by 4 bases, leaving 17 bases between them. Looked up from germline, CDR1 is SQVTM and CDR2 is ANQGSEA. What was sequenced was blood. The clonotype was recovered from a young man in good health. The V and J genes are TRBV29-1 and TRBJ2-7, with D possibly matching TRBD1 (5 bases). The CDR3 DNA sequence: TGCAGCGTTGAAGTTGTAGGGGAAGGACCTTACGAGCAGTACTTC. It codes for CSVEVVGEGPYEQYF.